This TCR beta chain appears in the sequencing data of a study of T cells after yellow fever vaccination (dated by TCRdb to 2018 to 2020). For the wider study: The SMART-Seq v4 Ultra Low Input RNA kit was used to prepare libraries from fractions with low cell numbers. To follow T-cell clones before and after both primary and booster YFV17D yellow fever vaccination, bulk TCR alpha and beta repertoires underwent longitudinal sequencing. The cohort comprised two healthy male donors, one aged 18 to 30 and one aged 30 to 39 years. Blood samples were taken at several timepoints before and after primary and secondary immunization, and bulk PBMC replicates and cell subsets were isolated.

The germline V gene supplies CDR1 SQVTM and CDR2 ANQGSEA. The junction shows trimming of 8 bases on V and 5 bases on J, plus 12 bases between the germline ends. The CDR3 spans 12 residues, from the cysteine through the phenylalanine. Just the 36-base CDR3 DNA is kept, in frame starting at base 1. Synthesis of TCR cDNA relied on 5'RACE template switching, a step that introduced a universal primer site along with unique molecular identifiers. cDNA synthesis was primed from both the TCR alpha and TCR beta constant segments. Libraries were amplified in two PCR steps, with sample barcodes and sequencing adapters added in the second step. Sequencing of libraries was done on Illumina HiSeq 2500 (2x100 bp) or NovaSeq (2x150 bp). Per the original workflow: MIGEC handled demultiplexing of reads and collapsing into UMI consensus sequences, while MiXCR performed V(D)J alignment. Vaccine-responding clonotypes were identified with edgeR using replicate PBMC samples, with FDR below 0.01 and a log2 fold change above 5 up to day 15 being required. Each bulk clonotype was labeled CD4 or CD8 based on which sequenced repertoire, CD4 or CD8, contained the clonotype at higher abundance. TCRdb redid the processing of the public reads, applying fastp at Q25 and MiXCR, and retained in-frame beta chains. Under each unique CDR3 protein, matching rows form one entry showing the most common genes and DNA. TCRdb, not the authors, supplied the V and J calls. This sample is represented by more than 95,000 distinct CDR3 sequences; 7.4% of them were singletons. Around 2.5% of the sample comes from the top ten.

This clonotype was found a few times. What this receptor recognizes is not known. No base qualities exist here, and no much larger clone lies one base off it. The paper's findings and limits, for the study overall: Because only a couple of donors were included in the study, the extent to which the findings can be generalized is limited. A small fraction of clonotypes showed up in both the CD4 and CD8 compartments, probably as a result of convergent recombination. Because abundant contaminating clonotypes from the bulk population could be contained in FACS-sorted repertoires, computational filtering was required. The secondary T-cell response was weaker than the primary response but faster, peaking on day 5 instead of day 15. After the booster, most clones that had expanded after primary vaccination were detected again (nearly 98% of CD4 and more than 85% of CD8), suggesting broad maintenance of memory.

The sample's treatment or condition label, decoded: live attenuated yellow fever vaccine strain. A standard Ficoll-Paque protocol was used to isolate PBMCs from peripheral blood. CD4 and CD8 T-cell fractions were isolated with Dynabeads CD4 and CD8 positive selection kits. TriZol was used to extract RNA from bulk PBMCs, from CD4 and CD8 fractions, and from dextramer-positive and dextramer-negative fractions. This TCR came from a man aged 18 to 30 who received the YFV17D yellow fever vaccine. Sample: CD4+ T cells sorted from PBMCs, taken about 10 days after the first yellow fever vaccination. The chain links TRBV29-1 with TRBJ1-4, with a tentative D gene TRBD1 over 5 matching bases. Here is the DNA: TGCAGCTCCTGGGACCGGAATGAAAAACTGTTTTTT. Its translation reads: CSSWDRNEKLFF.